This TCR beta chain appears in the sequencing data of a study of blood T cell repertoires in COVID-19. The overall study: COVID-19 samples, acute and convalescent, were from the United States, Italy and Spain. T cells, B-cell-depleted T cells, or PBMCs provided the cDNA or gDNA that served as material.

In the original analysis: Reference gene primer amplification gave estimated nucleated cell counts. Only in-frame clones appear in the TCRdb table, and some are missing; sequencing was by immunoSEQ multiplex PCR. Clone size and V and J calls were adopted from that table, with D and trimming inferred from the DNA. Of under 120,000 clones listed, 80% to 90% were seen once; the top ten hold under 2.5%. J gave up 3 bases and V 3 bases, and 5 bases lay outside the gene matches. CDR3 length: 15 residues. Germline CDR1 SGHTA, CDR2 FQGTGA. The J gene is TRBJ2-7, the V gene TRBV7-3, with 10 bases matching TRBD2. The receptor was isolated from a human donor in a cohort sampled during active COVID-19. Sequencing was performed on peripheral blood. In DNA form, the CDR3 reads TGTGCCAGCAGCTTCCTAGCGGGGGCCCTCTACGAGCAGTACTTC. Encoded protein: CASSFLAGALYEQYF. Full variable domain (remainder filled in from reference TRBV7-3 and TRBJ2-7): GAGVSQTPSNKVTEKGKYVELRCDPISGHTALYWYRQSLGQGPEFLIYFQGTGAADDSGLPNDRFFAVRPEGSVSTLKIQRTERGDSAVYLCASSFLAGALYEQYFGPGTRLTVT.